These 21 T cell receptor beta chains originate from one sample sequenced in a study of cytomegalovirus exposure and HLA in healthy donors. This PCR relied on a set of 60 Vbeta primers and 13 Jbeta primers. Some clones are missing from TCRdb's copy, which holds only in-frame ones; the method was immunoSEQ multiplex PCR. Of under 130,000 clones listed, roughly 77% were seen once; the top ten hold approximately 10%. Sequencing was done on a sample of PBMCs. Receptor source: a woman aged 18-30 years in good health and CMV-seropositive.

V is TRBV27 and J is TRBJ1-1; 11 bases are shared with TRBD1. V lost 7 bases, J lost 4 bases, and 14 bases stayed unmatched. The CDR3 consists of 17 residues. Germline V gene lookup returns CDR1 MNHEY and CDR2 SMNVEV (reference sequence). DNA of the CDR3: TGTGCCAGCACCCTCCGGGGGACAGGGGGTGTTACCACTGAAGCTTTCTTT. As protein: CASTLRGTGGVTTEAFF.

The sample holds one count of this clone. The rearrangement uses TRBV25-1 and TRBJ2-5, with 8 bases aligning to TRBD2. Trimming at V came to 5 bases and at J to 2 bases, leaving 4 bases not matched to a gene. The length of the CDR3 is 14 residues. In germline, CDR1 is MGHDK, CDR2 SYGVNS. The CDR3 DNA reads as TGTGCCAGCAGTAGGGAGCGGGAGCAAGAGACCCAGTACTTC. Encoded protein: CASSREREQETQYF.

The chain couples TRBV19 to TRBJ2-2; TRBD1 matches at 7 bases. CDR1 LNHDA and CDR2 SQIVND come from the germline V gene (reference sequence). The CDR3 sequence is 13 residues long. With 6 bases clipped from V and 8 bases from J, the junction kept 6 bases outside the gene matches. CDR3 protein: CASRPDREGELFF. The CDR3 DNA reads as TGTGCCAGTAGACCCGACAGGGAAGGGGAGCTGTTTTTT.

The chain's CDR3 is CAWSPIRVEKLFF. The CDR3 nucleotides are TGTGCCTGGAGTCCAATCCGGGTAGAAAAACTGTTTTTT. The chain is built from TRBV30 and TRBJ1-4; D unclear. This CDR3 is built from 13 residues. The V end lost 2 bases, the J end lost 8 bases, and 12 bases lay between the germline ends. Germline V gives CDR1 GTSNPN, CDR2 SVGIG (reference sequence).

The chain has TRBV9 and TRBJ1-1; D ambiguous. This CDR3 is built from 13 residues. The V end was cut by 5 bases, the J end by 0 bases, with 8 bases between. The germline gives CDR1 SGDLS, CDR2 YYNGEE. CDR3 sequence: CASRRTLNTEAFF. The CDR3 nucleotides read TGTGCCAGCAGACGTACACTGAACACTGAAGCTTTCTTT. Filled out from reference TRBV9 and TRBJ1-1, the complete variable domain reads DSGVTQTPKHLITATGQRVTLRCSPRSGDLSVYWYQQSLDQGLQFLIQYYNGEERAKGNILERFSAQQFPDLHSELNLSSLELGDSALYFCASRRTLNTEAFFGQGTRLTVV.

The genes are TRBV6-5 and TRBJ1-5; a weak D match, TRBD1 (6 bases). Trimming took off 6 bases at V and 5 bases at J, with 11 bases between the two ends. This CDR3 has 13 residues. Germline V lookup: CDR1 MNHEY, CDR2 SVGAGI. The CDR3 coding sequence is TGTGCCAGCAGGAAAAACAGGGATCAGCCCCAGCATTTT. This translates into CASRKNRDQPQHF.

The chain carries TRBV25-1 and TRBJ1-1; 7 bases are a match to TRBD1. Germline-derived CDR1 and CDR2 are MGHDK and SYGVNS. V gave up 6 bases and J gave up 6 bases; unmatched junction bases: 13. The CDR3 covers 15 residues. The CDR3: CASSSWRTGVSEAFF. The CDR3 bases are TGTGCCAGCAGCTCTTGGAGGACAGGAGTTTCTGAAGCTTTCTTT.

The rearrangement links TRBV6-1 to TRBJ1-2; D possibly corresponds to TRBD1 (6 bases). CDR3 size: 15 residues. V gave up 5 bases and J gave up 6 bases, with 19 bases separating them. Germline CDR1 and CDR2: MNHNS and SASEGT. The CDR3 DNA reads TGTGCCAGCAGTAAGGTTTCGGGGGGCGTGGATGGCTACACCTTC. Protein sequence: CASSKVSGGVDGYTF.

CDR3 coding DNA: TGCAGCGTTGAAGGCATGGTTCGAGGGACCCAGTACTTC. It is translated as CSVEGMVRGTQYF. The chain combines TRBV29-1 with TRBJ2-5; unclear D gene. Trimming removed 1 base from V and 7 bases from J, with 13 bases in between. Germline V gene sequence: CDR1 SQVTM, CDR2 ANQGSEA. This CDR3 has 13 amino acids.

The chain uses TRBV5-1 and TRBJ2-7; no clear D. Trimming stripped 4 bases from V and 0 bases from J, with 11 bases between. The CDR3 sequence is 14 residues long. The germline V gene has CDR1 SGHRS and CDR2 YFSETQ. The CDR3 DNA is TGCGCCAGCAGCCAGGAAGTAAGCTCCTACGAGCAGTACTTC. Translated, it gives CASSQEVSSYEQYF.

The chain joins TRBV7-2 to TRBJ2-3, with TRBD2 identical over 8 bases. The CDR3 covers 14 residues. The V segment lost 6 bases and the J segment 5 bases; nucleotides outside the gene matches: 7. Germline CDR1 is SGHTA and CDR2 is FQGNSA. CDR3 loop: CASRPGRVRDTQYF. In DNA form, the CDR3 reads TGTGCCAGCAGACCCGGGAGGGTTAGAGATACGCAGTATTTT.

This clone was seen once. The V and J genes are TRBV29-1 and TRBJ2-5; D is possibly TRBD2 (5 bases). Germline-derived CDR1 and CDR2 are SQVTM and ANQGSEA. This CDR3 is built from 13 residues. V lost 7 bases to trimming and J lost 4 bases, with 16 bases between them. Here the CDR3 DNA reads TGCAGCGCCAAAAACGCGGGTAGAGAGACCCAGTACTTC. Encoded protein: CSAKNAGRETQYF.

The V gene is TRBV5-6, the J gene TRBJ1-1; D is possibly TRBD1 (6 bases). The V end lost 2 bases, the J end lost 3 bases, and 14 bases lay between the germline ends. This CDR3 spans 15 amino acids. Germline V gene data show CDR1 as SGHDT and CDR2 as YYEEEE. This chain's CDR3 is CASSFGGQDYTEAFF. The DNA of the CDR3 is TGTGCCAGCAGCTTCGGGGGGCAGGATTACACTGAAGCTTTCTTT. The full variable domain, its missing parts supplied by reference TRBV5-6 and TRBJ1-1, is DAGVTQSPTHLIKTRGQQVTLRCSPKSGHDTVSWYQQALGQGPQFIFQYYEEEERQRGNFPDRFSGHQFPNYSSELNVNALLLGDSALYLCASSFGGQDYTEAFFGQGTRLTVV.

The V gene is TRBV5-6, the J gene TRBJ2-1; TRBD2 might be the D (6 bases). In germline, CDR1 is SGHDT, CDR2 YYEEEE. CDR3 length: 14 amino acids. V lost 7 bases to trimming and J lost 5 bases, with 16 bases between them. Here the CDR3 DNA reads TGTGCCAGCTATGGGGGGACCCGCGACAATGAGCAGTTCTTC. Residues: CASYGGTRDNEQFF.

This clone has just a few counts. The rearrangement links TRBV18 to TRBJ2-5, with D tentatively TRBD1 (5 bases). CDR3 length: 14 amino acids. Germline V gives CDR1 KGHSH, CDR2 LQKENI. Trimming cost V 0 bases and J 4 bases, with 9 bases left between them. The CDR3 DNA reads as TGTGCCAGCTCACCACCGTGGGGCCGAGAGACCCAGTACTTC. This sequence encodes CASSPPWGRETQYF.

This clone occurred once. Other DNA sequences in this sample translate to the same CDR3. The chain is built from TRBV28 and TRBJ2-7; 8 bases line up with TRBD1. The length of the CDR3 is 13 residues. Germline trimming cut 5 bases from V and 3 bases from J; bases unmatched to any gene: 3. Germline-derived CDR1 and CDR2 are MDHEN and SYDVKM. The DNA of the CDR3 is TGTGCCAGCAGTCCAGGACAGGGCTACGAGCAGTACTTC. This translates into CASSPGQGYEQYF.

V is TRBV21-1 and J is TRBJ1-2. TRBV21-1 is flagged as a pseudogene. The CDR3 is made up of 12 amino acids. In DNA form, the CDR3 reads TGTGCCAGCAGCCCCCCCCTGCGGGGCTACACCTTC. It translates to CASSPPLRGYTF.

The CDR3, as DNA: TGCAGCGTTGAGCCCATGACAGGGCTCGGCTATGGCTACACCTTC. This gives the protein CSVEPMTGLGYGYTF. This sequence joins TRBV29-1 and TRBJ1-2; 7 nucleotides agree with TRBD1. Germline CDR1 and CDR2: SQVTM and ANQGSEA. The V segment lost 3 bases and the J segment 4 bases; nucleotides outside the gene matches: 11. The CDR3 is 15 residues long.

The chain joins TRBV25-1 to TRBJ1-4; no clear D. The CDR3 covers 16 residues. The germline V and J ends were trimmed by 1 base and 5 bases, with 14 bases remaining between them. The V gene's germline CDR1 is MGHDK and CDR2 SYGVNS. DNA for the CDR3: TGTGCCAGCAGTGAATCCTCCACGGGGAAGAATGAAAAACTGTTTTTT. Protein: CASSESSTGKNEKLFF.

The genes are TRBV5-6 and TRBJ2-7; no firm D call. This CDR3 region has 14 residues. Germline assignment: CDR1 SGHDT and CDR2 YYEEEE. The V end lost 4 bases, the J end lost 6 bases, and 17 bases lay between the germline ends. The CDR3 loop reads CASSTASFVSEQYF. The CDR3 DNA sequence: TGTGCCAGCAGCACTGCTAGTTTTGTCTCCGAGCAGTACTTC. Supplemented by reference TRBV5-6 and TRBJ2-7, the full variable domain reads DAGVTQSPTHLIKTRGQQVTLRCSPKSGHDTVSWYQQALGQGPQFIFQYYEEEERQRGNFPDRFSGHQFPNYSSELNVNALLLGDSALYLCASSTASFVSEQYFGPGTRLTVT.

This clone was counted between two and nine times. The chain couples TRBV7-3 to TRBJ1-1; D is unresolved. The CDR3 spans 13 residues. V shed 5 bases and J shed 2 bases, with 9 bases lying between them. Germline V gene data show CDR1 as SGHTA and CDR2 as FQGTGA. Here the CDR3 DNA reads TGTGCCAGCAGCCCGAGGGTTAACACTGAAGCTTTCTTT. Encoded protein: CASSPRVNTEAFF.